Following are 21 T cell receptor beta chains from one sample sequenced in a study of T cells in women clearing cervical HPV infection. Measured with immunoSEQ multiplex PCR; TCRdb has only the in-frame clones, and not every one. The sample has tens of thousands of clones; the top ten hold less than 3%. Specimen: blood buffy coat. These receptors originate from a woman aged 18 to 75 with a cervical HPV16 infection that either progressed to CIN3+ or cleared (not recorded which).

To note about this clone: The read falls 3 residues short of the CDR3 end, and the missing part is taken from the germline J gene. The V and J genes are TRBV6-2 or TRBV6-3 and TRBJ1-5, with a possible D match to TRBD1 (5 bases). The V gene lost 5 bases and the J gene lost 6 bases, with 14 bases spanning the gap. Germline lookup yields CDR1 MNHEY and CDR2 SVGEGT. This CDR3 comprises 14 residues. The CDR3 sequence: CASSHDSRSQPQHF. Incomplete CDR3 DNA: TGTGCCAGCAGTCACGACAGTCGGAGTCAGCCC.

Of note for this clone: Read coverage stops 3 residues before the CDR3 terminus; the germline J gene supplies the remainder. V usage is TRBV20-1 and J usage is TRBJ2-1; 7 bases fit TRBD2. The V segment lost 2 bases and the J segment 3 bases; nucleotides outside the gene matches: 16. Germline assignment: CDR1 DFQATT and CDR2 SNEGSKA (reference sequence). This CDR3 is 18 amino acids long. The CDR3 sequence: CSARPTPRAGDHYNEQFF. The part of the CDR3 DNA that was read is TGCAGTGCTAGACCCACCCCTCGGGCGGGAGACCACTACAATGAG.

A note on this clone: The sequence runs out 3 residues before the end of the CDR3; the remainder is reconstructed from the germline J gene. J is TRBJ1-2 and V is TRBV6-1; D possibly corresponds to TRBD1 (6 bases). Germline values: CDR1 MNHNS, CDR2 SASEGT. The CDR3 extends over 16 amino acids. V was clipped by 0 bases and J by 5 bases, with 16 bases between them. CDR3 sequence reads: CASSEAGGGAGYGYTF. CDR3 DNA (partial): TGTGCCAGCAGTGAAGCAGGCGGGGGGGCAGGGTATGGC.

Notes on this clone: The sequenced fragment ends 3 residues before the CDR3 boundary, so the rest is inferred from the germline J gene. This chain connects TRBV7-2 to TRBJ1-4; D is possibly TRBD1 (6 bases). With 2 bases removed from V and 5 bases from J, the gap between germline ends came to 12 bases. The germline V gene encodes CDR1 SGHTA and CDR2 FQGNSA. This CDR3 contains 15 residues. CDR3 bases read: TGTGCCAGCAGCTTATCGTACAGGGAAAATGAAAAA. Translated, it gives CASSLSYRENEK. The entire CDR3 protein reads CASSLSYRENEKLFF.

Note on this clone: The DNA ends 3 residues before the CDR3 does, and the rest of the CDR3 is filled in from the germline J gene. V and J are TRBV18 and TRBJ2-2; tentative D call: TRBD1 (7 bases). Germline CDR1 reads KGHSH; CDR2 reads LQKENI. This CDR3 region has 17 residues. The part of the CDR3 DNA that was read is TGTGCCAGCTCAGCGGGACAGCAGAGCTCCTATAATTCACCG. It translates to CASSAGQQSSYNSP. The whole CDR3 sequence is CASSAGQQSSYNSPLFF.

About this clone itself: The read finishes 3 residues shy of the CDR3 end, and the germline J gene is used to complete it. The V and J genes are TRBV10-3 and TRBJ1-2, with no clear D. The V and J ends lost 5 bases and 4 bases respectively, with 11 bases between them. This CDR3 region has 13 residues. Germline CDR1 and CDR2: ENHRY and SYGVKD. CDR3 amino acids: CAISKDKSYGYTF. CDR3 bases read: TGTGCCATCAGTAAAGACAAGTCCTATGGC.

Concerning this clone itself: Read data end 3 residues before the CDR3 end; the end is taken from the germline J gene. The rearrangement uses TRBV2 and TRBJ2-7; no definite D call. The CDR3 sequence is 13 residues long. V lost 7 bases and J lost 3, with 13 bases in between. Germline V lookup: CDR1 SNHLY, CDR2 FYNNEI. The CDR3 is CASTRNPGYEQYF. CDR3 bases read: TGTGCCAGCACCCGGAATCCGGGCTACGAG.

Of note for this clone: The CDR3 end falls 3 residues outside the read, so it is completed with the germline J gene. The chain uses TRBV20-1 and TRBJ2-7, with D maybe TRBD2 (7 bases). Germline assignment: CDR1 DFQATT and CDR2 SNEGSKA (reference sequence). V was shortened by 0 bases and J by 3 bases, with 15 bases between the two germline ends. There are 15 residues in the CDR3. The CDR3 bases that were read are TGCAGTGCTAGAGAGGACGCGGGGGCGAGCTACGAG. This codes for CSAREDAGASYE. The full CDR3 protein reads CSAREDAGASYEQYF.

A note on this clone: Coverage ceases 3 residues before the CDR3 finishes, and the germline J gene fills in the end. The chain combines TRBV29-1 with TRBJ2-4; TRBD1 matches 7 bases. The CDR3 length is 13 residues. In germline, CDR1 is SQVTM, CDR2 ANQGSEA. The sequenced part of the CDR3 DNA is TGCAGCGTAGCAGACAGGGATGGCTATGGT. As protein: CSVADRDGYG. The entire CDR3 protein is CSVADRDGYGQYF.

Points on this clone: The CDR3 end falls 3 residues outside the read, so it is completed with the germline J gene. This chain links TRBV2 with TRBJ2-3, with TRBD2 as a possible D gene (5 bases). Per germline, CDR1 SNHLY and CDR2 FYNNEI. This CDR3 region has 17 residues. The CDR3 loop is CASSDSSGRRPQETQYF. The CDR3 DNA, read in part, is TGTGCCAGCAGTGATTCGTCGGGGAGAAGACCCCAAGAGACG.

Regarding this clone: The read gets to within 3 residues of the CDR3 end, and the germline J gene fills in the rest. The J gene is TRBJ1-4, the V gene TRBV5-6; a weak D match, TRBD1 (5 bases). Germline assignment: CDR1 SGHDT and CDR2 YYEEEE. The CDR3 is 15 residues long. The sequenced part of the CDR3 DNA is TGTGCCAGCAGCTACAACATTAGGGGTAATTCACCA. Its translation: CASSYNIRGNSP. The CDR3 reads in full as CASSYNIRGNSPLFF.

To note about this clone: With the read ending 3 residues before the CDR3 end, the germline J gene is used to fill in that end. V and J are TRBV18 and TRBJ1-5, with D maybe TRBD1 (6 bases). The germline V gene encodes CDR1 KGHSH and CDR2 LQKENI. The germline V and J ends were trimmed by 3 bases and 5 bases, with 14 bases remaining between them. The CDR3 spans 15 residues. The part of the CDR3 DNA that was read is TGTGCCAGCTCACCGGGCGGACAGCTTTATCAGCCC. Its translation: CASSPGGQLYQP. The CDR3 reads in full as CASSPGGQLYQPQHF.

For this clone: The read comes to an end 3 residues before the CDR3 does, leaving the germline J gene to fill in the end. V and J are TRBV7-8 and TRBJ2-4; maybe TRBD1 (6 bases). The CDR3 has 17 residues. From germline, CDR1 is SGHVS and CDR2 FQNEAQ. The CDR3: CASSLDRTAPLRHGQYF. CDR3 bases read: TGTGCCAGCAGCTTAGACCGGACAGCACCACTCCGGCACGGT.

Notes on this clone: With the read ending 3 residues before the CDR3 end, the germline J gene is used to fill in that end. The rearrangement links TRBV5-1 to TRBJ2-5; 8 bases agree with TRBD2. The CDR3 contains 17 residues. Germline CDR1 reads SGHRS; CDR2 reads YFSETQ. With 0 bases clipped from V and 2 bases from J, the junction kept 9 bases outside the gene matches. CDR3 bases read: TGCGCCAGCAGCTTGGACAGGGTCTTAGCGGGGCAAGAGACC. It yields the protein CASSLDRVLAGQET. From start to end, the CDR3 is CASSLDRVLAGQETQYF.

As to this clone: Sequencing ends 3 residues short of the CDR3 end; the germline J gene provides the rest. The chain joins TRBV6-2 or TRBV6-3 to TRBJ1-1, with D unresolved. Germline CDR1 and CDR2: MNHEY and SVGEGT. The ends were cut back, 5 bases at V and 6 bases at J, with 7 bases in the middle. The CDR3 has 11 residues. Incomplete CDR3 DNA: TGTGCCAGCAGTAGAAGGTCTGAA. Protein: CASSRRSE. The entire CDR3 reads CASSRRSEAFF.

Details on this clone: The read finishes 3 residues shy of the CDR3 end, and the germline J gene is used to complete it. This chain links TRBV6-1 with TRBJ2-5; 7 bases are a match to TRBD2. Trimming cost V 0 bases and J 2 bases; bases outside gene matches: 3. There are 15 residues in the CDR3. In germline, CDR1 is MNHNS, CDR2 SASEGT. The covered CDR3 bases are TGTGCCAGCAGTGAAGCATGGGGGGGGCAAGAGACC. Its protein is CASSEAWGGQET. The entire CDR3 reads CASSEAWGGQETQYF.

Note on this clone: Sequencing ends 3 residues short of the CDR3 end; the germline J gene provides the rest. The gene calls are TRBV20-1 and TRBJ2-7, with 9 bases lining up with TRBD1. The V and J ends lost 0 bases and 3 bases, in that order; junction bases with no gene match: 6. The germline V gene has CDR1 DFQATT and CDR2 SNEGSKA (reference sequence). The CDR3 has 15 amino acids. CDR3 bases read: TGCAGTGCTAGAGAACCCGGGACAGGGAACTACGAG. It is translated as CSAREPGTGNYE. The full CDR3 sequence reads CSAREPGTGNYEQYF.

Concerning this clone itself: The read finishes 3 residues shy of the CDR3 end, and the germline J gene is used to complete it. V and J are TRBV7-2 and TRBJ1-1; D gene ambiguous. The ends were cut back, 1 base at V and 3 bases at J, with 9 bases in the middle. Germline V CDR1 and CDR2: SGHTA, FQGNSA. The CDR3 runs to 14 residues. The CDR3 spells CASSLVGADTEAFF. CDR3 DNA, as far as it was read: TGTGCCAGCAGCTTAGTGGGTGCGGACACTGAA.

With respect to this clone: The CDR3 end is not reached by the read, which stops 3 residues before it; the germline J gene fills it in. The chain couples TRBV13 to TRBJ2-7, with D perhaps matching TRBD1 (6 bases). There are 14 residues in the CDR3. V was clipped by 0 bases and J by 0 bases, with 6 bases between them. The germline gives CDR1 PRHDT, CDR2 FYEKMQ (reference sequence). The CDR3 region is CASSLGGGSYEQYF. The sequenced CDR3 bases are TGTGCCAGCAGCTTAGGAGGGGGCTCCTACGAG.

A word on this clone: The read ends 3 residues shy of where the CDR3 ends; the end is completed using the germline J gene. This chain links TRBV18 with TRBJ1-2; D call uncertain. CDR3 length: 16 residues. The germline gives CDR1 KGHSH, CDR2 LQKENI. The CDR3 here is CASSPPPDLAKNIYTF. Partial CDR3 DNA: TGTGCCAGCTCACCACCTCCGGATCTAGCCAAAAACATC.

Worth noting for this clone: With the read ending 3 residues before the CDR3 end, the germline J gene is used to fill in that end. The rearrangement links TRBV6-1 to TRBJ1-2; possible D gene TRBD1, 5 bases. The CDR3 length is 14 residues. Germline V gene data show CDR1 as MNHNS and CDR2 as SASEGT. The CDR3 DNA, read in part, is TGTGCCAGCAGTGAAGCGGGGCGGATGCACGAC. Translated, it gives CASSEAGRMHD. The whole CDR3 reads CASSEAGRMHDYTF.